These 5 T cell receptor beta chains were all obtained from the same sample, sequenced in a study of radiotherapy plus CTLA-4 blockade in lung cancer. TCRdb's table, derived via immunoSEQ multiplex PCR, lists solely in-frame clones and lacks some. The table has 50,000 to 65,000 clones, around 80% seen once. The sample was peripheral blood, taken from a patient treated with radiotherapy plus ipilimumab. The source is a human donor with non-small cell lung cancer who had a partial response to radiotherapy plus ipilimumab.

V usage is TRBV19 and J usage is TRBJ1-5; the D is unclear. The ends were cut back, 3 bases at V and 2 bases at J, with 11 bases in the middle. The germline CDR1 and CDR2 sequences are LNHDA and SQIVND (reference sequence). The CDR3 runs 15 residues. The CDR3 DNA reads TGTGCCAGTAGTATTAGAGGCGTGGGCAATCAGCCCCAGCATTTT. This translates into CASSIRGVGNQPQHF.

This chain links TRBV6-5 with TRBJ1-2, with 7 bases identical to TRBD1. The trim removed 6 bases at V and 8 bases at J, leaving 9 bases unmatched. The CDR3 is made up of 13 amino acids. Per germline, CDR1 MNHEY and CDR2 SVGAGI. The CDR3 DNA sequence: TGTGCCAGCAGGGTAGACAGGGTAACCGGCTACACCTTC. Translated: CASRVDRVTGYTF.

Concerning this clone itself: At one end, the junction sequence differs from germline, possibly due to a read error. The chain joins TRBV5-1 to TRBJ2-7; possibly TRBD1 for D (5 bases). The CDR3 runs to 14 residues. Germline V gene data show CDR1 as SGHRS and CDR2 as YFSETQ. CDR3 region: CASPRVPFSHEQYF. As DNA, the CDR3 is TGCGCCAGCCCCAGGGTGCCCTTCTCCCACGAGCAGTACTTC.

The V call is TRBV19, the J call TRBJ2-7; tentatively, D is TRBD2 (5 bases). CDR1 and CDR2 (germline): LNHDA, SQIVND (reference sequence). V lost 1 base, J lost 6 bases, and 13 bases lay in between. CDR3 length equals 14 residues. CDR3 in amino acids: CASSIGPSGGEQYF. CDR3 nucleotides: TGTGCCAGTAGTATAGGCCCGAGCGGAGGCGAGCAGTACTTC.

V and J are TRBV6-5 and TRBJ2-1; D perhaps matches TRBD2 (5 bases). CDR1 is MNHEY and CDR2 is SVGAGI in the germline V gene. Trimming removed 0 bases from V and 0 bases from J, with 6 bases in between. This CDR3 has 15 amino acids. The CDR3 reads CASSYSGSSYNEQFF. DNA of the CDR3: TGTGCCAGCAGTTACTCAGGGAGCTCCTACAATGAGCAGTTCTTC.